The 21 T cell receptor beta chains below come from one sample, sequenced in a study of T-cell reconstitution after alpha-beta-depleted transplantation in children. Unique molecular identifiers were built into the TCRbeta library. From the PCR reads, TCRdb called clonotypes with MiXCR, one entry per CDR3 protein. The profile covers some 830,000 distinct CDR3 sequences, with about 16% appearing a single time and roughly 5% taken by the ten largest. The sample here was PBMCs, mostly from graft donor cells, taken 360 days after TCRalphabeta/CD19-depleted stem cell transplant. These TCRs come from a male patient younger than 18 who had a stem cell transplant for acute lymphoblastic leukemia, so the T cells may come from the graft donor.

This chain links TRBV15 with TRBJ2-5, with TRBD2 matching over 7 bases. The CDR3 covers 15 residues. Germline loops: CDR1 LNHNV, CDR2 YYDKDF (reference sequence). The V gene end was trimmed by 1 base and the J gene end by 2 bases; junction bases not matched to a gene: 4. CDR3 DNA: TGTGCCACCAGCAGAGGGGGCGGGAGACAAGAGACCCAGTACTTC. Its translation is CATSRGGGRQETQYF.

The sample holds a few counts of this clonotype. The chain is built from TRBV5-6 and TRBJ2-2; D tentatively reads TRBD1 or TRBD2 (5 bases each). CDR1 is SGHDT and CDR2 is YYEEEE in the germline V gene. Deletions cut 2 bases from V and 3 bases from J, with 26 bases between. This CDR3 comprises 20 residues. CDR3 DNA: TGTGCCAGCAGCTTAGGTCGGGCCCGGGACCGACGGATTTACACCGGGGAGCTGTTTTTT. Protein: CASSLGRARDRRIYTGELFF.

This clonotype was detected only a few times. This chain joins TRBV5-1 and TRBJ2-7; the match to TRBD1 covers 8 bases. Germline lookup yields CDR1 SGHRS and CDR2 YFSETQ. With 9 bases clipped from V and 0 bases from J, the junction kept 5 bases outside the gene matches. The length of the CDR3 is 13 residues. For the CDR3, the DNA is TGCGCCACACCGGGACAGGACTCCTACGAGCAGTACTTC. This encodes CATPGQDSYEQYF. Full variable domain (outside the CDR3, taken from reference TRBV5-1 and TRBJ2-7): KAGVTQTPRYLIKTRGQQVTLSCSPISGHRSVSWYQQTPGQGLQFLFEYFSETQRNKGNFPGRFSGRQFSNSRSEMNVSTLELGDSALYLCATPGQDSYEQYFGPGTRLTVT.

This clonotype came up a few times. The rearrangement uses TRBV20-1 and TRBJ2-2; tentative D call: TRBD1 (6 bases). The CDR3 is made up of 15 amino acids. CDR1 is DFQATT and CDR2 is SNEGSKA in the germline V gene (reference sequence). The ends were cut back, 4 bases at V and 0 bases at J, with 12 bases in the middle. The CDR3 DNA is TGCAGTGCTATTAGGACAGAGTCGAACACCGGGGAGCTGTTTTTT. It yields the protein CSAIRTESNTGELFF.

This clonotype was seen more than once but under ten times. The chain carries TRBV20-1 and TRBJ2-2; 8 positions agree with TRBD1. Germline trimming cut 0 bases from V and 3 bases from J; bases unmatched to any gene: 3. The CDR3 consists of 15 residues. Looked up from germline, CDR1 is DFQATT and CDR2 is SNEGSKA (reference sequence). The CDR3, as DNA: TGCAGTGCTAGAGATAACAGGGGGGACACCGGGGAGCTGTTTTTT. This encodes CSARDNRGDTGELFF.

This clonotype was seen a few times. J is TRBJ2-1 and V is TRBV12-3 or TRBV12-4; TRBD1 is a possible D gene (6 bases). The CDR3 contains 19 residues. Trimming shortened V by 3 bases and J by 0 bases, and 21 bases separated the two germline ends. The CDR3 sequence: CASSLTRGSGFSSYNEQFF. CDR3 bases: TGTGCCAGCAGTTTGACCAGGGGATCAGGGTTCAGCTCCTACAATGAGCAGTTCTTC.

This clonotype has just a few counts. The CDR3 here is CASSYSGRNLKNIQYF. The CDR3 bases are TGTGCCAGCAGTTACTCGGGGAGGAACCTCAAAAACATTCAGTACTTC. The rearrangement links TRBV6-2 or TRBV6-3 to TRBJ2-4; perhaps TRBD2 as D (6 bases). Trimming removed 0 bases from V and 3 bases from J, with 12 bases in between. The CDR3 covers 16 residues. The germline V gene encodes CDR1 MNHEY and CDR2 SVGEGT.

The chain carries TRBV25-1 and TRBJ2-2, with 12 bases that match TRBD2. Germline assignment: CDR1 MGHDK and CDR2 SYGVNS. Trimming cost V 7 bases and J 6 bases; bases outside gene matches: 9. The CDR3 spans 16 residues. CDR3 bases: TGTGCCAGCAAACTAGCGGGAGGTGGTGGCTCCGGGGAGCTGTTTTTT. Translated, it gives CASKLAGGGGSGELFF. Combining the CDR3 with reference TRBV25-1 and TRBJ2-2 gives the whole variable domain EADIYQTPRYLVIGTGKKITLECSQTMGHDKMYWYQQDPGMELHLIHYSYGVNSTEKGDLSSESTVSRIRTEHFPLTLESARPSHTSQYLCASKLAGGGGSGELFFGEGSRLTVL.

The sample holds a few counts of this clonotype. This chain connects TRBV29-1 to TRBJ2-7; possibly TRBD1 or TRBD2 for D (6 bases each). The CDR3 spans 14 residues. Trimming removed 7 bases at V and 0 bases at J, with 16 bases between. Per the germline V gene, CDR1 is SQVTM and CDR2 is ANQGSEA. The CDR3 sequence is CSAAIRGLSYEQYF. CDR3 nucleotide sequence: TGCAGCGCCGCCATCAGGGGACTCTCCTACGAGCAGTACTTC.

This rearrangement joins TRBV27 to TRBJ1-2; D ambiguous. The germline V gene has CDR1 MNHEY and CDR2 SMNVEV (reference sequence). The length of the CDR3 is 14 residues. Trimming removed 4 bases at V and 4 bases at J, with 13 bases between. CDR3 sequence: CASSYSSLPYGYTF. CDR3 bases: TGTGCCAGCAGTTATTCGTCCTTACCCTATGGCTACACCTTC.

This clonotype was recorded a few times. The chain has TRBV5-1 and TRBJ2-2; D unclear. Germline-derived CDR1 and CDR2 are SGHRS and YFSETQ. Trimming cost V 6 bases and J 2 bases, with 17 bases left between them. The CDR3 has 16 amino acids. The CDR3, as DNA: TGCGCCAGCACCAATCACGCCACCTCTAACACCGGGGAGCTGTTTTTT. Its translation is CASTNHATSNTGELFF.

This sequence joins TRBV20-1 and TRBJ2-1, with 9 positions matching TRBD1. Germline CDR1 is DFQATT and CDR2 is SNEGSKA (reference sequence). The CDR3 consists of 14 residues. Trimming cost V 4 bases and J 9 bases; bases outside gene matches: 10. As DNA, the CDR3 is TGCAGTGCTATCCTACAGGGGGCGCGTGGTGAGCAGTTCTTC. It specifies CSAILQGARGEQFF.

This chain links TRBV7-9 with TRBJ1-1; 9 bases are a match to TRBD1. The germline V gene has CDR1 SEHNR and CDR2 FQNEAQ (reference sequence). V trimming: 4 bases; J trimming: 7 bases; junction bases outside the gene matches: 4. The CDR3 spans 13 residues. In DNA, the CDR3 is TGTGCCAGCAGCTCCTTGGACAGGGGTGAAGCTTTCTTT. It specifies CASSSLDRGEAFF.

The genes are TRBV20-1 and TRBJ1-4; 7 positions agree with TRBD1. Germline V CDR1 and CDR2: DFQATT, SNEGSKA (reference sequence). Trimming took 0 bases from V and 8 from J; bases not matched to a gene: 9. CDR3 length equals 15 residues. CDR3 sequence reads: CSARDTRGLGEKLFF. The CDR3 nucleotides read TGCAGTGCTAGAGATACCAGGGGGTTAGGCGAAAAACTGTTTTTT.

This clonotype was counted between two and nine times. The rearrangement links TRBV12-3 or TRBV12-4 to TRBJ2-1; 9 bases map to TRBD1. The CDR3 runs to 15 residues. Trimming at V came to 4 bases and at J to 3 bases, leaving 4 bases not matched to a gene. The CDR3 sequence is CASSSTGGYYNEQFF. CDR3 coding DNA: TGTGCCAGCAGTTCGACAGGGGGGTACTACAATGAGCAGTTCTTC.

V and J are TRBV11-2 and TRBJ2-2, with a tentative D call TRBD2 (7 bases). The germline gives CDR1 SGHAT, CDR2 FQNNGV. The V end lost 5 bases, the J end lost 3 bases, and 16 bases lay between the germline ends. The CDR3 extends over 16 amino acids. As DNA, the CDR3 is TGTGCCAGCAGCCGAAACGGGGGGCATTACACCGGGGAGCTGTTTTTT. Its protein is CASSRNGGHYTGELFF.

Many counts were recorded for this clonotype. This chain joins TRBV29-1 and TRBJ1-1; 7 positions match TRBD1. V was pared by 4 bases and J by 1 base, with 3 bases of the junction left unmatched. Germline loops: CDR1 SQVTM, CDR2 ANQGSEA. The CDR3 spans 13 residues. CDR3: CSVAGGRNTEAFF. The CDR3 DNA is TGCAGCGTTGCAGGGGGTAGGAACACTGAAGCTTTCTTT.

This clonotype was detected many times. This sequence joins TRBV29-1 and TRBJ1-1, with 9 bases that match TRBD1. The CDR3 is made up of 13 amino acids. The V gene end was trimmed by 7 bases and the J gene end by 5 bases; junction bases not matched to a gene: 8. Germline CDR1 reads SQVTM; CDR2 reads ANQGSEA. This CDR3 is CSASTGGLTEAFF. The CDR3 DNA is TGCAGCGCATCGACAGGGGGATTAACTGAAGCTTTCTTT.

The sample holds a few counts of this clonotype. The chain recombines TRBV7-4 with TRBJ1-2; D not certain. V lost 0 bases to trimming and J lost 5 bases, with 19 bases between them. The CDR3 totals 17 residues. CDR1 is SGHVT, CDR2 SQSDAQ, per germline. This chain's CDR3 is CASSLAGFGLIQYGYTF. CDR3 sequence (DNA): TGTGCCAGCAGCTTAGCCGGGTTTGGGCTAATACAGTATGGCTACACCTTC.

In this sample, this clonotype turned up a few times. The chain links TRBV16 to TRBJ2-7; D ambiguous. The CDR3 spans 14 residues. V lost 0 bases and J 0 bases, leaving 6 bases between the germline ends. In germline, CDR1 is KGHSY, CDR2 FQNENV. The CDR3 sequence: CASSQSAPSYEQYF. For the CDR3, the DNA is TGTGCCAGCAGCCAATCCGCTCCCTCCTACGAGCAGTACTTC.

This clonotype was detected a few times. V usage is TRBV4-1 and J usage is TRBJ1-4; 11 nucleotides line up with TRBD1. Germline V CDR1 and CDR2: MGHRA, YSYEKL. CDR3 length equals 16 residues. With V trimmed by 0 bases and J by 8 bases, 5 bases remained unmatched. The CDR3 region is CASSQERTGGKEKLFF. The DNA for the CDR3 is TGCGCCAGCAGCCAAGAGAGGACAGGGGGCAAGGAAAAACTGTTTTTT.